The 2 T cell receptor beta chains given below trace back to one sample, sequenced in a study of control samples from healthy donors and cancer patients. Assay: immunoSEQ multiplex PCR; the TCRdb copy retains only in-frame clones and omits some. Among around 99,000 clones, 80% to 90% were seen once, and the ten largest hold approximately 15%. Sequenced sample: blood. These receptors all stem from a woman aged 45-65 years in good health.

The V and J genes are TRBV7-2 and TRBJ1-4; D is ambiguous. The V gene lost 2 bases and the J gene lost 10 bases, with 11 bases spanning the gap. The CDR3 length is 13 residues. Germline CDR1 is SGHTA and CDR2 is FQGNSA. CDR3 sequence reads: CASSLHDLGKLFF. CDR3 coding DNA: TGTGCCAGCAGCTTACACGATTTGGGAAAACTGTTTTTT.

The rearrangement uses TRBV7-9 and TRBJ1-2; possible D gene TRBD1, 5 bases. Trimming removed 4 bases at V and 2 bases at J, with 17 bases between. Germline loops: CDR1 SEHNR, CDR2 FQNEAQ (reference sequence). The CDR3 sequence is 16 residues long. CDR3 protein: CASSSAGTASNYGYTF. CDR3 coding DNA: TGTGCCAGCAGCTCCGCCGGGACCGCTTCGAACTATGGCTACACCTTC.